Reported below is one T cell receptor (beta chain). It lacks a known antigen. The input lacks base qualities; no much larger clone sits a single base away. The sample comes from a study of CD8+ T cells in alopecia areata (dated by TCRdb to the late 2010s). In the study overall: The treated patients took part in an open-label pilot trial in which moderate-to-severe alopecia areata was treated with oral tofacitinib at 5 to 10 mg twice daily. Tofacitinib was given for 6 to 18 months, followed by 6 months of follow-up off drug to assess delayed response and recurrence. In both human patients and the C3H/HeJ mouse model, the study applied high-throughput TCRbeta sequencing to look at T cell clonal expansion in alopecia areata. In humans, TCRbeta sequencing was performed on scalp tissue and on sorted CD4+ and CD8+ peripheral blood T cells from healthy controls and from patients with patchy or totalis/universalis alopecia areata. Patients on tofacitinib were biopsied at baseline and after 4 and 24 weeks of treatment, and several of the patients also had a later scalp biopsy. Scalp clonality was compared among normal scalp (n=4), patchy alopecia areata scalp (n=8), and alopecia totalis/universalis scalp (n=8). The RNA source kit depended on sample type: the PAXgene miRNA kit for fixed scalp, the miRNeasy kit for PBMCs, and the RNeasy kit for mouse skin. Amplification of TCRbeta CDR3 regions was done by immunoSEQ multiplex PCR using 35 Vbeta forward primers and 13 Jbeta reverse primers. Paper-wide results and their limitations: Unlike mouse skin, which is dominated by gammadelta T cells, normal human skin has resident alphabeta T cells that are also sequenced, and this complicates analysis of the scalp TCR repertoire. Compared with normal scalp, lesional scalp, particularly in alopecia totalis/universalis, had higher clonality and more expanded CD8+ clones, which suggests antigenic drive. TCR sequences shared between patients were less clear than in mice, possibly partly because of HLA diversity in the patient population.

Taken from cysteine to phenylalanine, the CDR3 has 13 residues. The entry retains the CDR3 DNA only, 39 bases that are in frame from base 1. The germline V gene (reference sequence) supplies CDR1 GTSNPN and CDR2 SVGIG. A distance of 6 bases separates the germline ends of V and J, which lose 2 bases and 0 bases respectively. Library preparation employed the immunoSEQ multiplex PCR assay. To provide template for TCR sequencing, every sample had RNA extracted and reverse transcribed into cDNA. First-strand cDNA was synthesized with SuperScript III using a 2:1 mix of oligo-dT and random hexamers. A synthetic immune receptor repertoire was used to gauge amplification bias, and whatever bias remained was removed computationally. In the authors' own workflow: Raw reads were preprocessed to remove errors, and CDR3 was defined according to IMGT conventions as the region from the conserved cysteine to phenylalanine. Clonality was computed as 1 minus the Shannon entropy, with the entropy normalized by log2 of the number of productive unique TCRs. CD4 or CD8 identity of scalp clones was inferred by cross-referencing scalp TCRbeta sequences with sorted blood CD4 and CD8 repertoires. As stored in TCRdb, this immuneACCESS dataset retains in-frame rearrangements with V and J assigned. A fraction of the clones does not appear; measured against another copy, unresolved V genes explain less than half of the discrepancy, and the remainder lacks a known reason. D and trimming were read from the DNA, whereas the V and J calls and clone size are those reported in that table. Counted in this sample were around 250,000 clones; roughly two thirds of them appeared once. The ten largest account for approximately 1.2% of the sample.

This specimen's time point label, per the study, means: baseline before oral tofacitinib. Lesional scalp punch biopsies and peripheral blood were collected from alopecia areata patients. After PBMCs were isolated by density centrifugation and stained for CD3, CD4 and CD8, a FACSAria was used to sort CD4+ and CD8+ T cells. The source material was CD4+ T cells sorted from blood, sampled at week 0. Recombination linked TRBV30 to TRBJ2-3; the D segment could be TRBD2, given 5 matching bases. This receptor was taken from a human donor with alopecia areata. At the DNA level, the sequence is TGTGCCTGGAGTCGCGGGAGCACAGATACGCAGTATTTT. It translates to CAWSRGSTDTQYF.